The 21 T cell receptor beta chains listed next were all sequenced from one sample in a study of spatial heterogeneity in lung cancer. Regarding the study as a whole: Mutation tallies in tumors tracked expanded intratumoral alpha and beta TCR counts.

TCRdb reprocessed the 5' RACE reads with MiXCR, giving one entry per CDR3 protein. In the table there are about 100,000 distinct CDR3 sequences, nearly 4.5% of which are singletons. Their antigens are not known. As for time point: sample taken at primary tumor resection. This sample comprised lung tumor tissue, obtained at surgery. The receptor source for this set is a male donor with early-stage non-small cell lung cancer.

There are many counts of this clonotype. This chain joins TRBV7-7 and TRBJ1-3; no reliable D call. The V gene lost 5 bases and the J gene lost 0 bases, with 11 bases spanning the gap. There are 15 residues in the CDR3. The V gene's germline CDR1 is SSHAT and CDR2 FNYEAQ (reference sequence). The CDR3 here is CASSEGPNSGNTIYF. The CDR3 region has the DNA TGTGCCAGCAGCGAAGGACCCAACTCTGGAAACACCATATATTTT.

The V and J genes are TRBV5-6 and TRBJ1-2; no clear D gene. This CDR3 is built from 12 residues. Trimming left V 0 bases short and J 8 bases short, with 8 bases between. Germline V gene sequence: CDR1 SGHDT, CDR2 YYEEEE. The CDR3 region is CASSLGTFGYTF. CDR3 nucleotide sequence: TGTGCCAGCAGCTTGGGGACGTTCGGCTACACCTTC. Full variable domain (outside the CDR3, taken from reference TRBV5-6 and TRBJ1-2): DAGVTQSPTHLIKTRGQQVTLRCSPKSGHDTVSWYQQALGQGPQFIFQYYEEEERQRGNFPDRFSGHQFPNYSSELNVNALLLGDSALYLCASSLGTFGYTFGSGTRLTVV.

The CDR3 protein is CASSRDRGGQETQYF. The CDR3 nucleotides are TGTGCCAGCAGTCGGGACAGGGGAGGGCAAGAGACCCAGTACTTC. V and J are TRBV12-3 or TRBV12-4 and TRBJ2-5; TRBD1 matches 10 bases. This CDR3 has 15 amino acids. J was trimmed by 2 bases and V by 5 bases; bases with no gene match: 5.

This clonotype was recorded at least ten times. The V gene is TRBV6-2 or TRBV6-3, the J gene TRBJ1-1; D is uncertain. The CDR3 runs to 14 residues. The germline V gene has CDR1 MNHEY and CDR2 SVGEGT. V was pared by 3 bases and J by 8 bases, with 16 bases between. CDR3 loop: CASSYSGLADEAFF. The CDR3 DNA reads as TGTGCCAGCAGTTATTCCGGACTCGCCGACGAAGCTTTCTTT.

This clonotype was observed many times. This chain links TRBV27 with TRBJ2-3; D unresolved. CDR3 length equals 14 residues. Per the germline V gene, CDR1 is MNHEY and CDR2 is SMNVEV (reference sequence). V was cut by 3 bases and J by 6 bases, with 13 bases left in between. The CDR3 DNA reads TGTGCCAGCAGTTTTTACGATAGAAGTGATACGCAGTATTTT. Encoded protein: CASSFYDRSDTQYF.

The rearrangement joins TRBV7-8 to TRBJ2-7; maybe TRBD1 (5 bases). The length of the CDR3 is 16 residues. Trimming removed 6 bases from V and 3 bases from J, with 21 bases in between. Germline values: CDR1 SGHVS, CDR2 FQNEAQ. This CDR3 reads CASSPKRRQTFYEQYF. The CDR3 DNA follows: TGTGCCAGCAGTCCTAAACGGAGACAGACATTCTACGAGCAGTACTTC.

This clonotype was counted at least ten times. This sequence joins TRBV4-1 and TRBJ2-1; 10 bases match TRBD2. CDR3 size: 16 residues. With V trimmed by 0 bases and J by 8 bases, 7 bases remained unmatched. Germline V CDR1 and CDR2: MGHRA, YSYEKL. CDR3 DNA sequence: TGCGCCAGCAGCCAAGAAGAAGCGGGAGGGGTGGATGAGCAGTTCTTC. Its protein product is CASSQEEAGGVDEQFF.

This chain joins TRBV7-9 and TRBJ2-7; 8 nucleotides agree with TRBD2. V lost 4 bases to trimming and J lost 2 bases; unmatched junction nucleotides: 13. The CDR3 totals 17 residues. Germline CDR1 and CDR2: SEHNR and FQNEAQ (reference sequence). The DNA for the CDR3 is TGTGCCAGCAGCTCGGGCTCGGGGCTAGCGGGCGCCTACGAGCAGTACTTC. This sequence encodes CASSSGSGLAGAYEQYF.

This clonotype came up a few times. This sequence joins TRBV5-4 and TRBJ2-7; D assignment may be TRBD1 or TRBD2 (5 bases each). V was pared by 1 base and J by 3 bases, with 23 bases between. The CDR3 sequence is 18 residues long. Germline CDR1 reads SGHNT; CDR2 reads YYREEE (reference sequence). The CDR3 DNA sequence: TGTGCCAGCAGCTTGCAGGCCCTCGGGGCGCCGCTGGTCTACGAGCAGTACTTC. Translated: CASSLQALGAPLVYEQYF.

This clonotype has at least ten counts. The CDR3 DNA reads as TGTGCCAGCAGCCGAACCAGGGGGTCAGGGCTTAACTATGGCTACACCTTC. Translated: CASSRTRGSGLNYGYTF. The chain joins TRBV28 to TRBJ1-2; 7 bases agree with TRBD1. The CDR3 has 17 amino acids. Germline CDR1 and CDR2: MDHEN and SYDVKM. V was pared by 6 bases and J by 1 base, with 14 bases of the junction left unmatched.

This clonotype was seen ten or more times. The J gene is TRBJ2-3, the V gene TRBV2, with D hard to call. V shed 2 bases and J shed 2 bases, with 8 bases lying between them. Germline loops: CDR1 SNHLY, CDR2 FYNNEI. The length of the CDR3 is 14 residues. The CDR3 nucleotides read TGTGCCAGCAGTGAACGGGCAAACACAGATACGCAGTATTTT. Amino acids: CASSERANTDTQYF.

This clonotype appeared a few times. The genes are TRBV5-5 and TRBJ2-3, with TRBD2 identical over 8 bases. Germline-derived CDR1 and CDR2 are SGHKS and YYEKEE (reference sequence). V gave up 4 bases and J gave up 0 bases; unmatched junction bases: 1. The CDR3 runs 14 residues. CDR3 residues: CASSRTSSTDTQYF. CDR3 bases: TGTGCCAGCAGCCGGACTAGCAGCACAGATACGCAGTATTTT.

This clonotype was recorded many times. V usage is TRBV7-6 and J usage is TRBJ2-6, with D possibly being TRBD1 (5 bases). Germline loops: CDR1 SGHVS, CDR2 FNYEAQ. Trimming shortened V by 5 bases and J by 0 bases, and 17 bases separated the two germline ends. This CDR3 is 18 amino acids long. The CDR3 DNA reads TGTGCCAGCAGCATCTTTTGGGGCTCCCACTCTGGGGCCAACGTCCTGACTTTC. It translates to CASSIFWGSHSGANVLTF. The full variable domain, in which reference TRBV7-6 and TRBJ2-6 provide the parts outside the CDR3, is GAGVSQSPRYKVTKRGQDVALRCDPISGHVSLYWYRQALGQGPEFLTYFNYEAQQDKSGLPNDRFSAERPEGSISTLTIQRTEQRDSAMYRCASSIFWGSHSGANVLTFGAGSRLTVL.

This clonotype was seen repeatedly, ten times or more. The V gene is TRBV5-1, the J gene TRBJ2-1; 15 positions agree with TRBD2. CDR3 length: 17 residues. Germline V gene sequence: CDR1 SGHRS, CDR2 YFSETQ. The V and J ends lost 3 bases and 2 bases, in that order; junction bases with no gene match: 3. The CDR3 DNA follows: TGCGCCAGCAGCTGGGGACTAGCGGGGGGAACCTACAATGAGCAGTTCTTC. Its translation: CASSWGLAGGTYNEQFF.

This clonotype came up many times. The rearrangement uses TRBV12-3 or TRBV12-4 and TRBJ2-7; TRBD1 matches 9 bases. The CDR3 loop spans 13 amino acids. V lost 3 bases and J lost 4; bases outside the gene matches: 1. The DNA of the CDR3 is TGTGCCAGCAGTTTCGACAGGGGGTACGAGCAGTACTTC. Translating it yields CASSFDRGYEQYF.

In its sample, this clonotype was seen many times. The chain uses TRBV5-1 and TRBJ2-3; the D is unclear. Per germline, CDR1 SGHRS and CDR2 YFSETQ. The CDR3 totals 14 residues. The V end lost 1 base, the J end lost 2 bases, and 8 bases lay between the germline ends. The CDR3 spells CASSLSDPTDTQYF. The CDR3 nucleotides read TGCGCCAGCAGCTTGTCTGATCCCACAGATACGCAGTATTTT.

This clonotype was detected ten times or more. The V gene is TRBV28, the J gene TRBJ1-1; D unresolved. Germline V gene lookup returns CDR1 MDHEN and CDR2 SYDVKM. Trimming removed 6 bases at V and 0 bases at J, with 8 bases between. This CDR3 spans 13 amino acids. The CDR3 is CASRISMNTEAFF. Written as DNA, the CDR3 is TGTGCCAGCAGGATCTCCATGAACACTGAAGCTTTCTTT.

In this sample, this clonotype turned up many times. The CDR3 DNA is TGCGCCAGCAGCCAAGGGTTAACTTTAAAGGACGGGGCCTCCTACGAGCAGTACTTC. Translating it yields CASSQGLTLKDGASYEQYF. The chain uses TRBV4-1 and TRBJ2-7; D is tentatively TRBD1 or TRBD2 (5 bases each). The V gene lost 1 base and the J gene lost 0 bases, with 22 bases spanning the gap. The CDR3 sequence is 19 residues long. CDR1 MGHRA and CDR2 YSYEKL come from the germline V gene.

This clonotype has at least ten counts. The chain recombines TRBV11-2 with TRBJ2-1; D not resolved. The CDR3 has 14 residues. The germline V gene encodes CDR1 SGHAT and CDR2 FQNNGV. Trimming took off 5 bases at V and 6 bases at J, with 14 bases between the two ends. CDR3 loop: CASSIYVVGNEQFF. CDR3 bases: TGTGCCAGCAGCATATACGTGGTCGGCAATGAGCAGTTCTTC.

This clonotype appeared many times. The rearrangement joins TRBV7-9 to TRBJ1-1; D is ambiguous. With 0 bases removed from V and 7 bases from J, the gap between germline ends came to 6 bases. The CDR3 totals 12 residues. Germline assignment: CDR1 SEHNR and CDR2 FQNEAQ (reference sequence). The CDR3 loop reads CASSLAGGEAFF. The CDR3 nucleotides are TGTGCCAGCAGCTTAGCAGGTGGTGAAGCTTTCTTT. The full variable domain, completed using reference TRBV7-9 and TRBJ1-1, is DTGVSQNPRHKITKRGQNVTFRCDPISEHNRLYWYRQTLGQGPEFLTYFQNEAQLEKSRLLSDRFSAERPKGSFSTLEIQRTEQGDSAMYLCASSLAGGEAFFGQGTRLTVV.

Ten or more counts support this clonotype. This sequence joins TRBV20-1 and TRBJ2-7; 9 bases fit TRBD1. V dropped 5 bases and J dropped 2; count of bases not matched to a gene: 10. In germline, CDR1 is DFQATT, CDR2 SNEGSKA (reference sequence). This CDR3 has 15 residues. The chain's CDR3 is CSAPVTGGIAYEQYF. Written as DNA, the CDR3 is TGCAGTGCTCCCGTGACAGGGGGAATCGCCTACGAGCAGTACTTC.